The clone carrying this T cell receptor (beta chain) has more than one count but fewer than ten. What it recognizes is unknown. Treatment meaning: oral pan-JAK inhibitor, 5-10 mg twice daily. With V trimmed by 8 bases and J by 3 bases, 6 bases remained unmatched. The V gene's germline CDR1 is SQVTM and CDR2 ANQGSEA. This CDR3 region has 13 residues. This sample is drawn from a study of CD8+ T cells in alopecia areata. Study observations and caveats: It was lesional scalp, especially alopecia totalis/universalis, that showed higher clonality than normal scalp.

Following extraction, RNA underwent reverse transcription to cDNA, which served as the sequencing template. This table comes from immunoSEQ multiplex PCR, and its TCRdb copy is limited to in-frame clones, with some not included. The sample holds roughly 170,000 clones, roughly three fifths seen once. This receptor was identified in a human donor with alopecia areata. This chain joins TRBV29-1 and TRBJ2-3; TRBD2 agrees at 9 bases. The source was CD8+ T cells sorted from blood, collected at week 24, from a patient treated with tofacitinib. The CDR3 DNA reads TGCAGCTTGCGGGGGGGTAGTACAGATACGCAGTATTTT. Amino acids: CSLRGGSTDTQYF.